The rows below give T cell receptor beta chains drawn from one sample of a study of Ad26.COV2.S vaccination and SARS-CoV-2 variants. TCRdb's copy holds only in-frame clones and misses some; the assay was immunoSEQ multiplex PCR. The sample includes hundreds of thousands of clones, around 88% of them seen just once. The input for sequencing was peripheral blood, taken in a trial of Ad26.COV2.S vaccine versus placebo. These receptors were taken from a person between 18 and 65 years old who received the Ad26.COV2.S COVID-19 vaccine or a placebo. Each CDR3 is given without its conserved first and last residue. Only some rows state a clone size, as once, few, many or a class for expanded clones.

CDR3aa: ASSLRDRAYNEQF
j_gene: TRBJ2-1
v_gene: TRBV5-1
abundance: .

CDR3aa: ASSYSSRLGGLTNQPQH
j_gene: TRBJ1-5
v_gene: TRBV6-2/TRBV6-3
abundance: .

CDR3aa: ASSPTQRNTGELF
j_gene: TRBJ2-2
v_gene: TRBV5-5
abundance: .

CDR3aa: ASSQETGAYGYT
j_gene: TRBJ1-2
v_gene: TRBV4-1
abundance: .

CDR3aa: ASSTRQGAAEY
j_gene: TRBJ2-7
v_gene: TRBV7-2
abundance: many

CDR3aa: ASSLSGNTGELF
j_gene: TRBJ2-2
v_gene: TRBV5-4
abundance: few

CDR3aa: ASSQDLEGYT
j_gene: TRBJ1-2
v_gene: TRBV4-1
abundance: .

CDR3aa: ATSDRGTEAF
j_gene: TRBJ1-1
v_gene: TRBV24-1
abundance: .

CDR3aa: ASSGDSNEQF
j_gene: TRBJ2-1
v_gene: TRBV2
abundance: .

CDR3aa: ASSFILSGNQPQH
j_gene: TRBJ1-5
v_gene: TRBV7-2
abundance: .

CDR3aa: ASSFGGADTGELF
j_gene: TRBJ2-2
v_gene: TRBV11-3
abundance: .

CDR3aa: ASKQGRLNTQY
j_gene: TRBJ2-3
v_gene: TRBV12-3/TRBV12-4
abundance: .

CDR3aa: ASSLGLVNTGELF
j_gene: TRBJ2-2
v_gene: TRBV7-2
abundance: .

CDR3aa: ASSQSAGPGYGYT
j_gene: TRBJ1-2
v_gene: TRBV4-2
abundance: .

CDR3aa: ASRTDLRGLNSPLH
j_gene: TRBJ1-6
v_gene: TRBV19
abundance: .

CDR3aa: ASSLHPNEKLF
j_gene: TRBJ1-4
v_gene: TRBV13
abundance: .

CDR3aa: ASSAADGWALH
j_gene: TRBJ1-6
v_gene: TRBV9
abundance: .

CDR3aa: ASAERGVGTQY
j_gene: TRBJ2-5
v_gene: TRBV2
abundance: .

CDR3aa: ASSLEVGGGIGNTIY
j_gene: TRBJ1-3
v_gene: TRBV11-2
abundance: .

CDR3aa: ASSLSGTTAYEQY
j_gene: TRBJ2-7
v_gene: TRBV4-1
abundance: .

CDR3aa: ASRTGAGVPEAF
j_gene: TRBJ1-1
v_gene: TRBV19
abundance: once

CDR3aa: ASSREGVLVDTQY
j_gene: TRBJ2-3
v_gene: TRBV27
abundance: .

CDR3aa: ASSLGGQGSDTQY
j_gene: TRBJ2-3
v_gene: TRBV7-2
abundance: .

CDR3aa: ASSLARDAYEQY
j_gene: TRBJ2-7
v_gene: TRBV4-2
abundance: .

CDR3aa: ASSLGTVYQETQY
j_gene: TRBJ2-5
v_gene: TRBV7-6
abundance: once

CDR3aa: ASRDRVNTGELF
j_gene: TRBJ2-2
v_gene: TRBV3-1/TRBV3-2
abundance: once

CDR3aa: ASTSIHQGLATDTQY
j_gene: TRBJ2-3
v_gene: TRBV3-1/TRBV3-2
abundance: .

CDR3aa: ASSLSYTEAF
j_gene: TRBJ1-1
v_gene: TRBV7-9
abundance: .

CDR3aa: ASSELPGTGSSPLH
j_gene: TRBJ1-6
v_gene: TRBV2
abundance: once

CDR3aa: ASSSPTGGYYGYT
j_gene: TRBJ1-2
v_gene: TRBV7-2
abundance: .

CDR3aa: ASSIGTNQETQY
j_gene: TRBJ2-5
v_gene: TRBV19
abundance: .

CDR3aa: ASSGIRDNSYEQY
j_gene: TRBJ2-7
v_gene: TRBV9
abundance: .

CDR3aa: ASSTGRIYGYT
j_gene: TRBJ1-2
v_gene: TRBV6-5
abundance: .

CDR3aa: ATCALSGRETQY
j_gene: TRBJ2-5
v_gene: TRBV2
abundance: once

CDR3aa: ASSYSGTGTDTQY
j_gene: TRBJ2-3
v_gene: TRBV6-5
abundance: .

CDR3aa: ASSLSSGVQGNEQF
j_gene: TRBJ2-1
v_gene: TRBV7-2
abundance: .

CDR3aa: ASSQLPSYEQY
j_gene: TRBJ2-7
v_gene: TRBV4-3
abundance: .

CDR3aa: ASSLLGRWGQGDDEQF
j_gene: TRBJ2-1
v_gene: TRBV28
abundance: .

CDR3aa: ASSNETGAYTGELF
j_gene: TRBJ2-2
v_gene: TRBV5-4
abundance: .

CDR3aa: ASRGTGENIQY
j_gene: TRBJ2-4
v_gene: TRBV6-5
abundance: .

CDR3aa: ASSLRSGGVAGGPQETQY
j_gene: TRBJ2-5
v_gene: TRBV5-1
abundance: .

CDR3aa: ASSIGLYNEQF
j_gene: TRBJ2-1
v_gene: TRBV19
abundance: .

CDR3aa: ASSMGHYTGELF
j_gene: TRBJ2-2
v_gene: TRBV19
abundance: .

CDR3aa: ASSLGRNTGELF
j_gene: TRBJ2-2
v_gene: TRBV5-4
abundance: .

CDR3aa: ASSLGGQEEEKLF
j_gene: TRBJ1-4
v_gene: TRBV7-9
abundance: .

CDR3aa: ASSLQGGGGYT
j_gene: TRBJ1-2
v_gene: TRBV27
abundance: .

CDR3aa: ASSPRTSFPGELF
j_gene: TRBJ2-2
v_gene: TRBV2
abundance: .

CDR3aa: ASSYSTGRSYEQY
j_gene: TRBJ2-7
v_gene: TRBV6-5
abundance: .

CDR3aa: ASSAYQGQPQH
j_gene: TRBJ1-5
v_gene: TRBV7-2
abundance: .

CDR3aa: ASSQTQGQGGDTYGYT
j_gene: TRBJ1-2
v_gene: TRBV4-1
abundance: .

CDR3aa: ASSHDRGGTEAF
j_gene: TRBJ1-1
v_gene: TRBV19
abundance: .

CDR3aa: ASSPREGNQPQH
j_gene: TRBJ1-5
v_gene: TRBV18
abundance: .

CDR3aa: ASSQDTGTGGHEQY
j_gene: TRBJ2-7
v_gene: TRBV4-3
abundance: once

CDR3aa: ASSLLPETQY
j_gene: TRBJ2-5
v_gene: TRBV28
abundance: .

CDR3aa: ASSSPRGVENEKLF
j_gene: TRBJ1-4
v_gene: TRBV28
abundance: once

CDR3aa: ASSQELATYYEQY
j_gene: TRBJ2-7
v_gene: TRBV4-3
abundance: .

CDR3aa: ASSYPRDRENTEAF
j_gene: TRBJ1-1
v_gene: TRBV6-5
abundance: .

CDR3aa: SASRTLGYEQY
j_gene: TRBJ2-7
v_gene: TRBV20-1
abundance: .